The present T cell receptor (beta chain) was sequenced within a study of T-cell memory formation after mild COVID-19. The germline gives CDR1 SGHRS, CDR2 YFSETQ. The J segment lost 4 bases and the V segment lost 3 bases, leaving 9 bases of the junction unmatched. The CDR3 consists of 15 residues. Constant-segment primers and 5'RACE yielded cDNA libraries for TCR alpha and TCR beta, each carrying sample barcodes and UMIs. Using its own MiXCR run on the 5' RACE reads, TCRdb lists one record per CDR3 protein. Among 450,000 to 700,000 distinct CDR3 sequences listed, 15% to 20% were seen once. Broader study findings: Whereas later expanders leaned CD4+, clones contracting day 15 to 85 showed a balanced CD4/CD8 makeup. The authors did not confirm SARS-CoV-2 specificity of second-wave clones peaking day 37.

On this clonotype: Its antigen remains unidentified.

The sequencing sample was made of PBMCs or a T cell subset sorted from them (not recorded which). The chain couples TRBV5-1 to TRBJ2-5; 7 bases align to TRBD1. The source is an adult woman who had mild COVID-19 (a few samples of this study predate the infection). Cell type and time point are not known. CDR3 in amino acids: CASSSGQTGGETQYF. CDR3 DNA: TGCGCCAGCAGCTCGGGACAGACTGGGGGAGAGACCCAGTACTTC. Looking up the rest from reference TRBV5-1 and TRBJ2-5 gives the full variable domain: KAGVTQTPRYLIKTRGQQVTLSCSPISGHRSVSWYQQTPGQGLQFLFEYFSETQRNKGNFPGRFSGRQFSNSRSEMNVSTLELGDSALYLCASSSGQTGGETQYFGPGTRLLVL.